The rows below give T cell receptor beta chains drawn from one sample of a study of PD-L1 blockade in urothelial cancer. Here immunoSEQ multiplex PCR was the method, and the copy in TCRdb shows in-frame clones only, minus some. Of 40,000 to 45,000 clones listed, under 90% are singletons. The starting material was PBMCs, obtained around atezolizumab (anti-PD-L1) treatment. The receptors here all came from a man between 60 and 75 years old with urothelial cancer. Each CDR3 is given with its conserved first and last residue. The D gene is left open where the match is weak. Part of the rows lack a size; the others show once, few, many or a class for expanded clones.

>TRBD1|NA|TRBJ1-5|TRBV19
CATRDSSYSNQPQHF
TGTGCCACTAGGGACAGCTCGTATAGCAATCAGCCCCAGCATTTT
>TRBD2|NA|TRBJ2-5|TRBV4-1
CASSATAGAFQETQYF
TGCGCCAGCAGCGCTACAGCGGGGGCATTCCAAGAGACCCAGTACTTC
>TRBD1|once|TRBJ2-7|TRBV6-5
CASRERTGGTYEQYF
TGTGCCAGCAGGGAAAGGACAGGGGGTACCTACGAGCAGTACTTC
>TRBD1|NA|TRBJ1-2|TRBV4-1
CASSRGGTGWYGYTF
TGCGCCAGCAGCCGAGGGGGGACAGGGTGGTATGGCTACACCTTC
>NA|NA|TRBJ1-1|TRBV5-1
CASSLMFGEISAEAFF
TGCGCCAGCAGCTTGATGTTCGGGGAGATCAGCGCTGAAGCTTTCTTT
>TRBD1|NA|TRBJ1-6|TRBV6-5
CASRQGQGITPLHF
TGTGCCAGCAGGCAGGGACAGGGGATAACACCCCTCCACTTT
>TRBD1|NA|TRBJ1-2|TRBV29-1
CSVIDRGGYGYTF
TGCAGCGTAATCGACAGGGGGGGGTATGGCTACACCTTC
>TRBD2|NA|TRBJ2-1|TRBV7-3
CASSSGGVTYNEQFF
TGTGCCAGCAGCTCCGGGGGGGTTACCTACAATGAGCAGTTCTTC
>NA|NA|TRBJ2-3|TRBV7-2
CASSLEYGGGSPDTQYF
TGTGCCAGCAGCTTAGAGTACGGTGGGGGGAGCCCAGATACGCAGTATTTT
>NA|NA|TRBJ2-5|TRBV5-1
CASSLGHPEETQYF
TGCGCCAGCAGCTTAGGACATCCGGAAGAGACCCAGTACTTC
>NA|NA|TRBJ2-5|TRBV21-1
CASSKGTSGEQETQYF
TGTGCCAGCAGCAAGGGGACTAGCGGGGAGCAAGAGACCCAGTACTTC